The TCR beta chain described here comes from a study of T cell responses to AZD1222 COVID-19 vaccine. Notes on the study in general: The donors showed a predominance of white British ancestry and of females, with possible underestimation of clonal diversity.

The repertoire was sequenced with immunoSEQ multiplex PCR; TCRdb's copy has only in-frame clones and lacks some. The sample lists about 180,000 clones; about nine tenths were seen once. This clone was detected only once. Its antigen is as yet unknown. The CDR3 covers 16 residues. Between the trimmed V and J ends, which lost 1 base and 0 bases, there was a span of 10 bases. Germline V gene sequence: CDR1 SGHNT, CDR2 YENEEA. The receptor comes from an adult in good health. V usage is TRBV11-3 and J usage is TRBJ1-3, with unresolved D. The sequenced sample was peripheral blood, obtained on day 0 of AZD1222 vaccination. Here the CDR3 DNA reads TGTGCCAGCAGCTTAGCACTCGACCTCTCTGGAAACACCATATATTTT. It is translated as CASSLALDLSGNTIYF. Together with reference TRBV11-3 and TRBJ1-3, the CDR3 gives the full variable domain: EAGVVQSPRYKIIEKKQPVAFWCNPISGHNTLYWYLQNLGQGPELLIRYENEEAVDDSQLPKDRFSAERLKGVDSTLKIQPAELGDSAVYLCASSLALDLSGNTIYFGEGSWLTVV.